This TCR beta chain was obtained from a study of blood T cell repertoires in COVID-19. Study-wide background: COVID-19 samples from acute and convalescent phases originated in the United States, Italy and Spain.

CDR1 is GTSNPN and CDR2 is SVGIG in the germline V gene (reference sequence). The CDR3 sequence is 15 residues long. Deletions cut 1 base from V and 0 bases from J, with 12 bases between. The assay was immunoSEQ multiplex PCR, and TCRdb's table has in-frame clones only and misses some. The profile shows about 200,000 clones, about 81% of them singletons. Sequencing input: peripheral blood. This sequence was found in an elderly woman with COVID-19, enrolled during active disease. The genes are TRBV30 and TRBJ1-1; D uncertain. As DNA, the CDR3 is TGTGCCTGGAGTGCCCAGTTAAAAATGAACACTGAAGCTTTCTTT. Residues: CAWSAQLKMNTEAFF.